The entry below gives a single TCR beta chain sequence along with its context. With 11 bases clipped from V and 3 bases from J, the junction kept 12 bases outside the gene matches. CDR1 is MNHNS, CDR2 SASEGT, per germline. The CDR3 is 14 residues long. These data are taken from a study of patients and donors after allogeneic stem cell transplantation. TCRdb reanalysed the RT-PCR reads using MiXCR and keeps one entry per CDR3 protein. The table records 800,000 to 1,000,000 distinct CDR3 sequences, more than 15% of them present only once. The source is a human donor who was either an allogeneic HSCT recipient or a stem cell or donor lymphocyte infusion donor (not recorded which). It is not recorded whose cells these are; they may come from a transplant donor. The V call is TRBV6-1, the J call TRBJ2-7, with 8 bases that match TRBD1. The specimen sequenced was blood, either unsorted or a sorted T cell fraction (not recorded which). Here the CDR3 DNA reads TGTGCCGCTAAGAGGGACAGGATTTTCTACGAGCAGTACTTC. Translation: CAAKRDRIFYEQYF.